The clone carrying this TCR beta chain was observed many times. As yet, its antigen is unknown. Germline CDR1 SEHNR, CDR2 FQNEAQ (reference sequence). The CDR3 covers 16 residues. Unmatched junction bases numbered 6, after V lost 5 bases and J lost 3 bases. The data stem from a study of T cells in Graves' hyperthyroidism and ophthalmopathy. Study at large: Peripheral blood was drawn at first diagnosis, prior to all treatment.

Overall study findings and caveats: The model foresaw ophthalmopathy a median roughly 6.3 months prior to onset. Blood also held most thyroid clonotypes expanded beyond 0.001.

TCR beta CDR3 regions were amplified from RNA transcripts. The primer set for the first-round RT-PCR of the TCR CDR3 was HTBI. Using its own MiXCR run on the multiplex PCR reads, TCRdb lists one record per CDR3 protein. The data show hundreds of thousands of distinct CDR3 sequences, around 20% seen once. Each diagnosis was grounded in clinical symptoms, serum thyroxine and TRAb, thyroid ultrasound, and orbital computed tomography. This receptor was obtained from a woman aged 45 to 65 with Graves' hyperthyroidism that later progressed to Graves' ophthalmopathy. The sequencing sample was made of blood. This chain joins TRBV7-9 and TRBJ2-2; TRBD1 matches at 10 bases. The CDR3 spells CASSPVGTGDTGELFF. In DNA form, the CDR3 reads TGTGCCAGCAGCCCGGTCGGGACAGGGGACACCGGGGAGCTGTTTTTT.